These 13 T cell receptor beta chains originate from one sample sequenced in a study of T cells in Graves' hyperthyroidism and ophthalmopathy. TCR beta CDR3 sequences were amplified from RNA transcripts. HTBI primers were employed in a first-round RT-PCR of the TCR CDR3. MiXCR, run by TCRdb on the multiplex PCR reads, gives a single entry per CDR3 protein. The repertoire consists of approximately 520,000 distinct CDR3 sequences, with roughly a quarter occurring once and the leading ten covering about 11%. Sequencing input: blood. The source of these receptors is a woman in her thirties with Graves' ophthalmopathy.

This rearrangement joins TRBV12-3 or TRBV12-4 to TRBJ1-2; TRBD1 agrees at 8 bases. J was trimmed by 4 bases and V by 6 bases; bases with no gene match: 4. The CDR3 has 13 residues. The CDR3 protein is CASSWDRTYGYTF. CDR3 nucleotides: TGTGCCAGCAGCTGGGACAGGACCTATGGCTACACCTTC.

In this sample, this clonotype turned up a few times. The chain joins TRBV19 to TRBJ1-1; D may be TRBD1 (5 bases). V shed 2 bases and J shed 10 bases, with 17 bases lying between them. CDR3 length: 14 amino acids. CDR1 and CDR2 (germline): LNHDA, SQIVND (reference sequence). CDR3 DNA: TGTGCCAGTAGTATAATCCCCGACAGCTCTGGAGCTTTCTTT. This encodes CASSIIPDSSGAFF.

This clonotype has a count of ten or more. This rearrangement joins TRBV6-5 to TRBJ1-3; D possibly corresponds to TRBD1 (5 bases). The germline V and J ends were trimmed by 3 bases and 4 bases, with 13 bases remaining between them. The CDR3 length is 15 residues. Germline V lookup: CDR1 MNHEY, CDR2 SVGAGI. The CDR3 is CASSYGGVSGNTIYF. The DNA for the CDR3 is TGTGCCAGCAGTTATGGGGGAGTGAGCGGAAACACCATATATTTT.

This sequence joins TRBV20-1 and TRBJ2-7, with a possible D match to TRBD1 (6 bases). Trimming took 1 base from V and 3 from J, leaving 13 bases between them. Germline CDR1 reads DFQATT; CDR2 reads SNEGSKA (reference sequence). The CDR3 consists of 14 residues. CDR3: CSARVGTKGYEQYF. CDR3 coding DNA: TGCAGTGCTAGAGTCGGGACAAAGGGCTACGAGCAGTACTTC.

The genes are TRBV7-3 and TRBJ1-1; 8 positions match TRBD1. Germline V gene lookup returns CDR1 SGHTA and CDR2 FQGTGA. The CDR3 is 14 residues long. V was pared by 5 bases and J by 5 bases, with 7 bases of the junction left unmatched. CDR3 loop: CASSETGVGTEAFF. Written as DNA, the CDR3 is TGTGCCAGCAGCGAGACAGGGGTAGGGACTGAAGCTTTCTTT. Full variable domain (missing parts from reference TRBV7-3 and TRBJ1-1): GAGVSQTPSNKVTEKGKYVELRCDPISGHTALYWYRQSLGQGPEFLIYFQGTGAADDSGLPNDRFFAVRPEGSVSTLKIQRTERGDSAVYLCASSETGVGTEAFFGQGTRLTVV.

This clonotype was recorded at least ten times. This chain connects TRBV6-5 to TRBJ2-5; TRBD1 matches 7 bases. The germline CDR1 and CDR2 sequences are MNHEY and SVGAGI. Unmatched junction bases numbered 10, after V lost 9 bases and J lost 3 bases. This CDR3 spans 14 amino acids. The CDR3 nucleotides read TGTGCCAGAAACCGGACAGGCTCCGAAGAGACCCAGTACTTC. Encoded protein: CARNRTGSEETQYF.

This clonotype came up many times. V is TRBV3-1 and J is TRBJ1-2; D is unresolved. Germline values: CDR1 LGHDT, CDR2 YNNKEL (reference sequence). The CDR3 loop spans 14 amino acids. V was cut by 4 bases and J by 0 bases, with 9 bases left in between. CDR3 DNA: TGTGCCAGCAGCCCGACCTTTACTAACTATGGCTACACCTTC. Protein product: CASSPTFTNYGYTF.

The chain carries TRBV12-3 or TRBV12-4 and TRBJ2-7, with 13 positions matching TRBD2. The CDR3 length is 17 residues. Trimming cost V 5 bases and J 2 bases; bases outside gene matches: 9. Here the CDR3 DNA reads TGTGCCAGCAGTATCACCGGGACTAGCGGGATAACCTACGAGCAGTACTTC. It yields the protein CASSITGTSGITYEQYF.

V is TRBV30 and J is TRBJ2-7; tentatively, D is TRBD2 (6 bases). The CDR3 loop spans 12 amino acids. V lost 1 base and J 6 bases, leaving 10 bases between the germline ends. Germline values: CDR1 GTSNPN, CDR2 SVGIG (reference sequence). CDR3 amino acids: CAWSAGRSEQYF. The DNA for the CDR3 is TGTGCCTGGAGTGCAGGGAGGTCCGAGCAGTACTTC. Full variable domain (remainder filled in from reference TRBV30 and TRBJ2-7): SQTIHQWPATLVQPVGSPLSLECTVEGTSNPNLYWYRQAAGRGLQLLFYSVGIGQISSEVPQNLSASRPQDRQFILSSKKLLLSDSGFYLCAWSAGRSEQYFGPGTRLTVT.

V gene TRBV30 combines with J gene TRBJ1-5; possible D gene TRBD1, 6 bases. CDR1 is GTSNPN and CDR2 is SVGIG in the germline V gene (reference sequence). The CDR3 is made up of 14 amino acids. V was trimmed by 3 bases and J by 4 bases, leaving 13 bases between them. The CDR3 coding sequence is TGTGCCTGGAGGAGCGGACAGCCTAATCAGCCCCAGCATTTT. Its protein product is CAWRSGQPNQPQHF.

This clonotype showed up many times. The CDR3 is CASSQGDRGISYEQYF. The CDR3 DNA sequence: TGCGCCAGCAGCCAGGGAGACAGGGGGATAAGCTACGAGCAGTACTTC. This chain links TRBV4-1 with TRBJ2-7; TRBD1 aligns across 9 bases. The CDR3 totals 16 residues. Trimming cost V 3 bases and J 3 bases; bases outside gene matches: 9. Per the germline V gene, CDR1 is MGHRA and CDR2 is YSYEKL.

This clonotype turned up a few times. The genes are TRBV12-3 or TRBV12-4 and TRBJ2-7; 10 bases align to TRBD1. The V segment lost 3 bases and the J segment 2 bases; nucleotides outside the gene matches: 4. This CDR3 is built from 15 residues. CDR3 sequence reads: CASSLTGGKAYEQYF. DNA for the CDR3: TGTGCCAGCAGTTTGACAGGGGGCAAGGCCTACGAGCAGTACTTC.

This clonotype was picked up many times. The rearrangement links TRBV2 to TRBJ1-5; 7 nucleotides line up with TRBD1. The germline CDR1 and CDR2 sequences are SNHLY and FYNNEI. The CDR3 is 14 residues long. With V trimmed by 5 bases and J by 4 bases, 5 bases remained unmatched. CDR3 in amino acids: CASSRDSLNQPQHF. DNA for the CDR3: TGTGCCAGCAGTCGGGACAGCTTAAATCAGCCCCAGCATTTT.